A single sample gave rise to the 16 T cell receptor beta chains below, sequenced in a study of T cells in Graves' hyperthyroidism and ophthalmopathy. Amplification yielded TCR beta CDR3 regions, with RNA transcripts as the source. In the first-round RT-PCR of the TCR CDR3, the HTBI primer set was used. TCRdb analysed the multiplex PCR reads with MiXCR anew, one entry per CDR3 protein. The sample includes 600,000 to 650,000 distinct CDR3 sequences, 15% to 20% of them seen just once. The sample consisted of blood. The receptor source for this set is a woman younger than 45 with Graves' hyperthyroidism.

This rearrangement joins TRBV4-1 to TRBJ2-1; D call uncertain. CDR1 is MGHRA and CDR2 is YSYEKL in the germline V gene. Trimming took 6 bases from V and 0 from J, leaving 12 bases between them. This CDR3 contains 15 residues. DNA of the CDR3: TGCGCCAGCAGGCCCGACTTGAGCTCCTACAATGAGCAGTTCTTC. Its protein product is CASRPDLSSYNEQFF.

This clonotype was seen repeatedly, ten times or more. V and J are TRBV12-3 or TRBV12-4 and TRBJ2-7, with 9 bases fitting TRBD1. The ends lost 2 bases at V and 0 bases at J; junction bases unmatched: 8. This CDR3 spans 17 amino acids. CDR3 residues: CASSLTTGGFRSYEQYF. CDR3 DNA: TGTGCCAGCAGTTTAACGACAGGGGGGTTCCGCTCCTACGAGCAGTACTTC.

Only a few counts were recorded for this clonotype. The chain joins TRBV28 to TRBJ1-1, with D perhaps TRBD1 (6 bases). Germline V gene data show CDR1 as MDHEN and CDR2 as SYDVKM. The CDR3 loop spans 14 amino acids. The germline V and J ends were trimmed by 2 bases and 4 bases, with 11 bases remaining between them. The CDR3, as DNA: TGTGCCAGCAGTTTAAGCGGGGGGGCCACTGAAGCTTTCTTT. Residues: CASSLSGGATEAFF.

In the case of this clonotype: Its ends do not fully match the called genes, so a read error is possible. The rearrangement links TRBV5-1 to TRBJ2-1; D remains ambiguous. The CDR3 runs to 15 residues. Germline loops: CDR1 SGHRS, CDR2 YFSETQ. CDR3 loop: CASSLSPSSYNEQLF. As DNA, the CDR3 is TGCGCCAGCAGCTTGTCTCCCAGCTCCTACAATGAGCAGCTCTTC.

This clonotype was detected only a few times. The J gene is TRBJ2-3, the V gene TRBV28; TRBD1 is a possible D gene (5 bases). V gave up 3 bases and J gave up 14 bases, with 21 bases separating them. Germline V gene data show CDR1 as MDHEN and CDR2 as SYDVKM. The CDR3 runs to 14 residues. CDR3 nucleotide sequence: TGTGCCAGCAGTTTGACAGCGCTCGTGGTTTCGGGGTATTTT. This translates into CASSLTALVVSGYF.

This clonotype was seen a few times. The CDR3 reads CSADLTSGTDTQYF. CDR3 in DNA: TGCAGTGCTGACCTCACTAGCGGGACAGATACGCAGTATTTT. V and J are TRBV20-1 and TRBJ2-3; TRBD2 matches at 9 bases. V lost 5 bases to trimming and J lost 3 bases; unmatched junction nucleotides: 6. The CDR3 is made up of 14 amino acids. Germline V gene lookup returns CDR1 DFQATT and CDR2 SNEGSKA (reference sequence).

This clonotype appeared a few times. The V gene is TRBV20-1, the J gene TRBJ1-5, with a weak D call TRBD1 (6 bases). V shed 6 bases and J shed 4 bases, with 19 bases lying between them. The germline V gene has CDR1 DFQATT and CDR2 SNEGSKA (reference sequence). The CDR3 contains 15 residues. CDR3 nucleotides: TGCAGTGCCTTACAGGGTTCTCGGGGTAATCAGCCCCAGCATTTT. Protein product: CSALQGSRGNQPQHF.

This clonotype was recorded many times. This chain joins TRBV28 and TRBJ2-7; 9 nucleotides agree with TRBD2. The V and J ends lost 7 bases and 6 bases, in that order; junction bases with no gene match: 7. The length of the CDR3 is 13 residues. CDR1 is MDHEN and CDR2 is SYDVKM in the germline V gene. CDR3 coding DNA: TGTGCCAGCACCCCTGGCGGGAGGGTCGAGCAGTACTTC. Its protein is CASTPGGRVEQYF. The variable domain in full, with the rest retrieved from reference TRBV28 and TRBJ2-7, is DVKVTQSSRYLVKRTGEKVFLECVQDMDHENMFWYRQDPGLGLRLIYFSYDVKMKEKGDIPEGYSVSREKKERFSLILESASTNQTSMYLCASTPGGRVEQYFGPGTRLTVT.

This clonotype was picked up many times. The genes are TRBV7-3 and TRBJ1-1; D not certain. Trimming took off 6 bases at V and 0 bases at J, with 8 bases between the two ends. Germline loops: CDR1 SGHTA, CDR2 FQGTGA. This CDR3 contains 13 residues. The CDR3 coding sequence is TGTGCCAGCAGTTTCCGGGTGAACACTGAAGCTTTCTTT. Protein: CASSFRVNTEAFF.

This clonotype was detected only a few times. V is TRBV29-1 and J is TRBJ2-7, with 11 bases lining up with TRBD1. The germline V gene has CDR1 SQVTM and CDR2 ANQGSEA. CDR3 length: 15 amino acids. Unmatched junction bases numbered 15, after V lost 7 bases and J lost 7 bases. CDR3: CSAEGLSDRGQEQYF. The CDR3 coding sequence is TGCAGCGCAGAGGGGCTTTCGGACAGGGGGCAGGAGCAGTACTTC.

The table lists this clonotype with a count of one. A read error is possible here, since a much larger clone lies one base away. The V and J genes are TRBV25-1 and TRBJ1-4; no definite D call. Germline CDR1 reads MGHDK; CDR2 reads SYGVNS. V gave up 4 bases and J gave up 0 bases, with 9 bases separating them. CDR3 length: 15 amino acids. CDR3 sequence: CASSVGSATNEKLFF. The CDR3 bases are TGTGCCAGCAGTGTCGGCAGTGCAACTAATGAAAAACTGTTTTTT.

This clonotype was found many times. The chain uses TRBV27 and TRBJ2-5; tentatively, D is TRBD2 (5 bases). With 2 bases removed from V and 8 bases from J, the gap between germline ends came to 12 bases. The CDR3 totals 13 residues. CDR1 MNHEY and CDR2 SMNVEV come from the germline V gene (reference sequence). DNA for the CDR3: TGTGCCAGCAGTTTAGGTGCTGGGAGCACCCAGTACTTC. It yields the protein CASSLGAGSTQYF.

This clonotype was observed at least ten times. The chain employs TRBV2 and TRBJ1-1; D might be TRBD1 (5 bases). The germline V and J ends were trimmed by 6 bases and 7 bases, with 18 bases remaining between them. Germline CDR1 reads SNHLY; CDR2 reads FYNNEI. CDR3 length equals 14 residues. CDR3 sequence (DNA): TGTGCCAGCAGGCCCAATATAGGACACAATGAAGCTTTCTTT. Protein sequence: CASRPNIGHNEAFF.

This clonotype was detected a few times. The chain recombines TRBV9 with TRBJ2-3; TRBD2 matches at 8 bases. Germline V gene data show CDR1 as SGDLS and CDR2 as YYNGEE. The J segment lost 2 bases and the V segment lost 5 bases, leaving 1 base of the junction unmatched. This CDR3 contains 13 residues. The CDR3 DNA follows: TGTGCCAGCAGGACTAGCGCCACAGATACGCAGTATTTT. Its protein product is CASRTSATDTQYF.

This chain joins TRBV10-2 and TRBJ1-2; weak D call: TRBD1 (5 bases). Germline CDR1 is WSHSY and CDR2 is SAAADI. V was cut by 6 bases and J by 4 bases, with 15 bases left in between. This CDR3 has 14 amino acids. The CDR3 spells CASSPLAGPYGYTF. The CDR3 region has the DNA TGCGCCAGCAGCCCTCTCGCGGGACCCTATGGCTACACCTTC.

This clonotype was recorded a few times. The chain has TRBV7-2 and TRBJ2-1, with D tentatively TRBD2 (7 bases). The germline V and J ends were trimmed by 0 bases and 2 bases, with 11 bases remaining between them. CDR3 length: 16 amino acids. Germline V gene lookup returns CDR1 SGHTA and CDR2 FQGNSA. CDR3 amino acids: CASSLAFGGPYNEQFF. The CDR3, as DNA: TGTGCCAGCAGCTTAGCTTTCGGGGGGCCCTACAATGAGCAGTTCTTC.